Given below is one TCR beta chain in context. Sequencing of TCR beta, carried out with a high-throughput approach, was applied to CD8+ and CD4+ T cells from the blood. This entry comes from a study of CD8 T cells in Susac syndrome. CDR3 length: 17 amino acids. Trimming removed 2 bases from V and 5 bases from J; junction bases left unmatched: 12. Germline-derived CDR1 and CDR2 are SGHTA and FQGNSA. An input of roughly 0.5 to 1 ug of RNA was subjected to reverse transcription using random hexamers. Amplification of the TCR beta CDR3 was carried out by immunoSEQ multiplex PCR, which spanned a total of 54 Vbeta and 13 Jbeta segments. TCRdb ran MiXCR on the immunoSEQ multiplex PCR reads and lists one entry per CDR3 protein. The sample shows about 77,000 distinct CDR3 sequences, about 92% of them seen only once.

The chain uses TRBV7-2 and TRBJ2-5, with 9 bases that match TRBD2. What was sequenced was CD4+ T cells from PBMCs. This clonotype originated in a human donor with Susac syndrome. CDR3 bases: TGTGCCAGCAGCTTAATGTCTAGCGGGGTCGTGGGGGAGACCCAGTACTTC. Translating gives CASSLMSSGVVGETQYF.